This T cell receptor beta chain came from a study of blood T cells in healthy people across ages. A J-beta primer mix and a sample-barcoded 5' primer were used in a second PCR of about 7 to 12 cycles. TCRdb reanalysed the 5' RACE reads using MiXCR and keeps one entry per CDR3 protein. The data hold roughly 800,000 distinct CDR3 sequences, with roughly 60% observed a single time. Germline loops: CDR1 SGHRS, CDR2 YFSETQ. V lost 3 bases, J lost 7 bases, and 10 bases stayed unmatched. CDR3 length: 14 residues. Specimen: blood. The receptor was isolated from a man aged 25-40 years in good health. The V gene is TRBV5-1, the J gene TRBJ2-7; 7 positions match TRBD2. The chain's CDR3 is CASSSTGTTGEQYF. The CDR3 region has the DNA TGCGCCAGCAGCTCTACCGGGACTACTGGGGAGCAGTACTTC.